This passage covers 24 T cell receptor beta chains from one sample sequenced in a study of shared T cell receptors in the human thymus. Data came from immunoSEQ multiplex PCR; TCRdb stores just in-frame clones and leaves some out. The sample contains about 500,000 clones, around 78% of which appear only once. These data were likewise used in another study, on human thymus T cells.

Sequenced input: thymocytes. The receptor source for this set is a boy under two years old with a congenital heart defect.

The chain combines TRBV6-1 with TRBJ1-5; possible D gene TRBD1, 5 bases. V dropped 6 bases and J dropped 6 bases, with 18 bases sitting between them. CDR3 length equals 15 residues. Germline V gene sequence: CDR1 MNHNS, CDR2 SASEGT. For the CDR3, the DNA is TGTGCCAGCAGCCCAACCGGGGGTCCCCGTCAGCCCCAGCATTTT. Protein: CASSPTGGPRQPQHF.

The rearrangement links TRBV5-1 to TRBJ2-7; 11 bases fit TRBD1. CDR3 length: 15 amino acids. V was clipped by 1 base and J by 6 bases; unmatched bases: 6. The germline CDR1 and CDR2 sequences are SGHRS and YFSETQ. The chain's CDR3 is CASSLSGQGGAEQYF. The DNA for the CDR3 is TGCGCCAGCAGCTTGTCGGGACAGGGGGGAGCCGAGCAGTACTTC.

The chain employs TRBV9 and TRBJ2-1; TRBD2 agrees at 10 bases. Per germline, CDR1 SGDLS and CDR2 YYNGEE. The CDR3 spans 16 residues. V dropped 0 bases and J dropped 8; count of bases not matched to a gene: 8. CDR3 bases: TGTGCCAGCAGCGTAGTCTTAGCGGGAGGCCATCATGAGCAGTTCTTC. It translates to CASSVVLAGGHHEQFF.

The V call is TRBV20-1, the J call TRBJ2-7; D gene unclear. Germline V lookup: CDR1 DFQATT, CDR2 SNEGSKA (reference sequence). The CDR3 length is 11 residues. Trimming took 1 base from V and 10 from J, leaving 11 bases between them. In DNA form, the CDR3 reads TGCAGTGCTAGAGCTCGGTCGAGCCAGTACTTC. Translating gives CSARARSSQYF.

The chain combines TRBV6-1 with TRBJ2-7, with 7 positions matching TRBD1. CDR3 length: 13 amino acids. Germline assignment: CDR1 MNHNS and CDR2 SASEGT. V shed 7 bases, J shed 2 bases, and the junction held 5 bases outside the gene matches. Written as DNA, the CDR3 is TGTGCCAGCACTCTGACAGGGACCTACGAGCAGTACTTC. Amino acid sequence: CASTLTGTYEQYF.

This chain links TRBV5-1 with TRBJ2-2, with D tentatively TRBD1 (6 bases). V was pared by 4 bases and J by 1 base, with 11 bases between. The CDR3 consists of 15 residues. Per germline, CDR1 SGHRS and CDR2 YFSETQ. CDR3 residues: CASSTPQGNTGELFF. The CDR3 DNA follows: TGCGCCAGCAGCACTCCACAGGGGAACACCGGGGAGCTGTTTTTT.

The V call is TRBV30, the J call TRBJ1-1, with D uncertain. This CDR3 spans 14 amino acids. With 0 bases removed from V and 1 base from J, the gap between germline ends came to 9 bases. Germline CDR1 reads GTSNPN; CDR2 reads SVGIG (reference sequence). CDR3 region: CAWSVHPGNTEAFF. The CDR3 DNA reads TGTGCCTGGAGTGTTCATCCCGGGAACACTGAAGCTTTCTTT.

The chain combines TRBV11-1 with TRBJ2-3, with 10 bases identical to TRBD2. Germline-derived CDR1 and CDR2 are SGHAT and FQDESV (reference sequence). V dropped 5 bases and J dropped 3; count of bases not matched to a gene: 2. This CDR3 is 14 amino acids long. The CDR3 here is CASSPSGSTDTQYF. In nucleotides, the CDR3 is TGTGCCAGCAGCCCTAGCGGGAGTACAGATACGCAGTATTTT.

This clone was counted a single time. V usage is TRBV11-2 and J usage is TRBJ2-3; the match to TRBD1 covers 7 bases. V lost 1 base and J lost 6; bases outside the gene matches: 1. The germline V gene has CDR1 SGHAT and CDR2 FQNNGV. This CDR3 is 13 amino acids long. The CDR3 DNA follows: TGTGCCAGCAGCTTAGTACAGGGGGATACGCAGTATTTT. Its translation is CASSLVQGDTQYF.

The rearrangement uses TRBV5-8 and TRBJ2-2, with 7 bases lining up with TRBD2. Looked up from germline, CDR1 is SGHTS and CDR2 is YDEGEE. This CDR3 region has 15 residues. The V gene end was trimmed by 0 bases and the J gene end by 8 bases; junction bases not matched to a gene: 7. The CDR3 spells CASSLDGGSSGELFF. In nucleotides, the CDR3 is TGTGCCAGCAGCTTGGATGGCGGGAGTTCGGGGGAGCTGTTTTTT.

This sequence joins TRBV5-1 and TRBJ2-4; 14 bases are shared with TRBD2. Germline CDR1 reads SGHRS; CDR2 reads YFSETQ. V shed 3 bases, J shed 3 bases, and the junction held 5 bases outside the gene matches. CDR3 length equals 17 residues. The CDR3 nucleotides read TGCGCCAGCAGCTGGACCGGGACTAGCGGGGGCAAAAACATTCAGTACTTC. Translated: CASSWTGTSGGKNIQYF.

The chain carries TRBV15 and TRBJ2-1, with a weak D call TRBD1 (6 bases). Germline V gene data show CDR1 as LNHNV and CDR2 as YYDKDF (reference sequence). Deletions cut 3 bases from V and 6 bases from J, with 15 bases between. The CDR3 has 15 amino acids. CDR3 nucleotides: TGTGCCACCAGCAGCGGGCAGGGGTTATGCAATGAGCAGTTCTTC. Protein sequence: CATSSGQGLCNEQFF.

The CDR3 DNA reads TGTGCTAGTGGAAACCCACTACAAGGACAGGGGATTCTGAACACTGAAGCTTTCTTT. Translated: CASGNPLQGQGILNTEAFF. The chain links TRBV12-5 to TRBJ1-1; 9 nucleotides align to TRBD1. Per the germline V gene, CDR1 is LGHNT and CDR2 is FRNRAP. The length of the CDR3 is 19 residues. The V and J ends lost 6 bases and 0 bases, in that order; junction bases with no gene match: 17.

This chain uses TRBV5-8 with TRBJ1-2, with a tentative D call TRBD1 (6 bases). The length of the CDR3 is 15 residues. Germline lookup yields CDR1 SGHTS and CDR2 YDEGEE. V was shortened by 4 bases and J by 8 bases, with 21 bases between the two germline ends. The CDR3 loop reads CASSLQGFGGDGYTF. The DNA for the CDR3 is TGTGCCAGCAGCCTACAGGGATTCGGGGGGGACGGCTACACCTTC.

The chain couples TRBV6-5 to TRBJ2-1; unclear D gene. The V and J ends lost 7 bases and 0 bases respectively, with 13 bases between them. Germline-derived CDR1 and CDR2 are MNHEY and SVGAGI. This CDR3 region has 15 residues. The CDR3 sequence is CASTPGSVSYNEQFF. CDR3 nucleotides: TGTGCCAGCACCCCCGGGTCGGTCTCCTACAATGAGCAGTTCTTC.

The chain carries TRBV14 and TRBJ2-1; D remains unclear. The V and J ends lost 0 bases and 5 bases respectively, with 11 bases between them. The CDR3 has 15 residues. Looked up from germline, CDR1 is SGHDN and CDR2 is FVKESK. The CDR3 DNA reads TGTGCCAGCAGCCAAGACAGGCTCATCGACAATGAGCAGTTCTTC. Protein: CASSQDRLIDNEQFF.

This chain links TRBV11-3 with TRBJ2-1; 9 bases map to TRBD2. V dropped 1 base and J dropped 15; count of bases not matched to a gene: 10. The V gene's germline CDR1 is SGHNT and CDR2 YENEEA. The CDR3 loop spans 14 amino acids. In DNA form, the CDR3 reads TGTGCCAGCAGCTTAGGGTTGGTAGCGGGAGATCGGTTCTTC. Translating it yields CASSLGLVAGDRFF.

The chain employs TRBV2 and TRBJ2-2, with 7 bases identical to TRBD2. The CDR3 sequence is 16 residues long. Germline V lookup: CDR1 SNHLY, CDR2 FYNNEI. J lost 5 bases, V lost 3 bases, and 9 bases had no gene match. The CDR3 sequence: CASSERSGWRTGELFF. In DNA, the CDR3 is TGTGCCAGCAGTGAGCGTAGCGGGTGGAGGACCGGGGAGCTGTTTTTT.

The chain recombines TRBV7-9 with TRBJ1-6; TRBD1 matches at 11 bases. The ends lost 6 bases at V and 6 bases at J; junction bases unmatched: 4. The CDR3 extends over 15 amino acids. CDR1 is SEHNR, CDR2 FQNEAQ, per germline (reference sequence). CDR3 in amino acids: CASRPGTGGNSPLHF. Here the CDR3 DNA reads TGTGCCAGCAGACCAGGGACAGGGGGTAATTCACCCCTCCACTTT.

The chain uses TRBV4-2 and TRBJ1-5, with 8 bases fitting TRBD1. CDR3 length: 16 amino acids. Unmatched junction bases numbered 6, after V lost 0 bases and J lost 5 bases. Per the germline V gene, CDR1 is LGHNA and CDR2 is YNFKEQ. This CDR3 reads CASSQDGQGGDQPQHF. CDR3 DNA sequence: TGTGCCAGCAGCCAAGATGGACAGGGTGGAGATCAGCCCCAGCATTTT.

The V and J genes are TRBV7-9 and TRBJ2-3; 10 nucleotides align to TRBD1. With 8 bases clipped from V and 5 bases from J, the junction kept 10 bases outside the gene matches. The germline V gene encodes CDR1 SEHNR and CDR2 FQNEAQ (reference sequence). This CDR3 has 15 amino acids. CDR3 DNA sequence: TGTGCCAGCGGCGTGACAGGGGGCGCGAGAGATACGCAGTATTTT. Its translation: CASGVTGGARDTQYF.

This rearrangement joins TRBV30 to TRBJ2-7; 10 nucleotides agree with TRBD2. V lost 2 bases to trimming and J lost 7 bases; unmatched junction nucleotides: 14. Germline V gene data show CDR1 as GTSNPN and CDR2 as SVGIG (reference sequence). The CDR3 runs to 16 residues. In nucleotides, the CDR3 is TGTGCCTGGAGTCCCCTCGACGAGCGGGAGGGTGGGGAGCAGTACTTC. Translating gives CAWSPLDEREGGEQYF.

The chain uses TRBV7-2 and TRBJ1-2; no clear D. The V end was cut by 1 base, the J end by 1 base, with 10 bases between. This CDR3 region has 15 residues. Germline V gives CDR1 SGHTA, CDR2 FQGNSA. In DNA form, the CDR3 reads TGTGCCAGCAGCTTAGTTTGGCCCTTTAACTATGGCTACACCTTC. Translated, it gives CASSLVWPFNYGYTF.

The chain has TRBV15 and TRBJ2-7; D may be TRBD1 (5 bases). V was trimmed by 1 base and J by 2 bases, leaving 15 bases between them. The length of the CDR3 is 16 residues. Germline V gene data show CDR1 as LNHNV and CDR2 as YYDKDF (reference sequence). The CDR3 loop reads CATSRGRYRPPYEQYF. CDR3 sequence (DNA): TGTGCCACCAGCAGAGGTCGGTACAGGCCCCCCTACGAGCAGTACTTC.